This TCR beta chain was captured by sequencing in a study of CD8+CD57+ T cells in acquired aplastic anemia (dated 2018 in TCRdb). Regarding the complete study: On average, sorted CD4+ and CD8+ cells yielded around 3.4 ug of extracted DNA, with a range of about 0.17 to 27.4 ug. CD8+CD57+ expansion was defined as a frequency above the mean frequency observed in healthy subjects. Results and caveats for the whole study, not just this receptor: Twenty-nine CD8+ CDR3 sequences were found in both patients and controls but appeared to be highly expressed in patients and within the immunodominant clones of the patients. Patients and healthy controls showed no significant difference in CD8+ Simpson's diversity (P=0.060).

The junction shows trimming of 5 bases on V and 3 bases on J, plus 8 bases between the germline ends. The germline V gene supplies CDR1 SNHLY and CDR2 FYNNEI. The CDR3 numbers 13 residues from cysteine through phenylalanine. The entry retains the CDR3 DNA only, 39 bases that are in frame from base 1. Notes on this clonotype: Its antigen is still unknown. Per-base quality was not reported, and no clone a single base away is much larger than it.

TCR beta VDJ combination and CDR3 sequence profiling used genomic DNA as the template. An Illumina HiSeq 2000 was used for TCR repertoire sequencing. The published analysis was carried out like this. Repertoire assessment relied on Simpson's diversity index, CDR3 size and DJ length profiles, and TRBV/TRBJ rearrangement plots. The immunodominant clone was defined as the most abundant DNA sequence in deep sequencing data. CDR3 amino acid sequences were checked for sharing across subjects and were also compared against the VDJdb database and published repertoires. Clones were called with MiXCR by TCRdb after fastp trimmed the public reads at Q25, and only in-frame beta chains were retained. Each CDR3 protein gets just one entry, which takes the most common genes and DNA from the rows behind it. TCRdb's processing, not the study's, gives the V and J calls here. In this sample the table shows 95,000 to 150,000 distinct CDR3 sequences, under 65% of which occur a single time. The ten most abundant clones make up roughly 28% of the sample.

Patients chosen for sequencing had shown expansion of CD8+CD57+ cells by flow cytometry. Every patient had a diagnosis of severe acquired aplastic anemia based on International Study of Aplastic Anemia and Agranulocytosis and Camitta criteria. At the time blood was sampled, none of the patients had received any therapy. In the study, sorted CD4+ and CD8+ blood T cells from patients with severe aplastic anemia and from healthy subjects underwent deep sequencing of TCR repertoires. Patients were enrolled under clinicaltrials.gov protocols 00001620, 01623167, 00001397, 00071045, 00081523 and 00961064 in the USA. Ficoll-Paque density gradient centrifugation was used to isolate peripheral blood mononuclear cells. Before DNA extraction, CD4+ and CD8+ T cells were sorted with FACS or magnetic beads.

The sample was sorted CD4+, CD8+, or CD8+CD57+ T cells (not recorded which) from PBMCs. This chain is built from TRBV2 and TRBJ1-5, and possibly TRBD1, on 6 matching bases. This sequence originates from a human donor with aplastic anemia. The DNA sequence is TGTGCCAGCAGTTGGGACACCAATCAGCCCCAGCATTTT. Its translation reads: CASSWDTNQPQHF. Beyond the CDR3, the reference TRBV2 and TRBJ1-5 genes provide the residues; the full variable domain reads: EPEVTQTPSHQVTQMGQEVILRCVPISNHLYFYWYRQILGQKVEFLVSFYNNEISEKSEIFDDQFSVERPDGSNFTLKIRSTKLEDSAMYFCASSWDTNQPQHFGDGTRLSIL.